Detailed here is one T cell receptor beta chain. This receptor's antigen is unknown. No base-level quality is on record; no much larger clone is a single base apart. The junction carries 12 bases between V and J, which are trimmed by 0 bases and 8 bases respectively. Per the germline V gene, SGHRS is the CDR1 and YFSETQ is the CDR2. Measured from the cysteine to the phenylalanine, the CDR3 is 14 residues long. Of the read, only the CDR3 DNA is kept; its 42 bases are in frame from base 1. This entry belongs to a study of cytomegalovirus exposure and HLA in healthy donors (TCRdb year 2017). For the wider study: An earlier analysis of about 530 of the donors reported approximately 260 Gb of sequence data and 100 million to 120 million unique TCR beta sequences obtained from about 170 million T cells. On average, 235,054 unique TCR beta nucleotide sequences were sequenced per donor among a few hundred genotyped donors of the cohort, with roughly 19% of those sequences being non-productive. In a later analysis, previously published TCR beta repertoires from about 670 donors were re-analyzed and high-resolution HLA genotyping was added so that TCR occurrence patterns could be studied. A later genetic analysis took genome-wide SNP genotypes for about 65% of the roughly 670 donors and used that subset as a discovery cohort. An earlier analysis of about 600 of the donors used high-throughput TCR beta sequencing to judge whether each TCR beta V gene segment behaved as functional or pseudogenic. The later analysis used no new phenotypic data to find candidate immune exposures, relying instead on TCR beta sequences and their occurrence across donors. HLA typing included class I and class II loci at four-digit resolution. The study used immunosequencing to profile the T cell repertoires of about 670 subjects and linked those repertoires to cytomegalovirus serostatus. An early release covering some 640 HLA-typed donors comprised approximately 290 gigabases of sequencing data and around 80 million unique TCR sequences. The number of donors typed differed by locus, with roughly 629-640 for A, B, C, DRB1 and DQB1, roughly 520 for DQA1, about 610 for DPA1, and some 440 for DPB1. Of the 300 to 500 genotyped donors, roughly 80% were placed in the genetic ancestry cluster associated with self-reported Caucasian donors. To predict cytomegalovirus infection status, the study brought together high-throughput TCR immunosequencing, statistical association of individual TCRs with disease status, and machine learning. A separate validation cohort of roughly 110 different subjects was used in addition to the approximately 670-subject first cohort. Every repertoire in the discovery cohort had been generated on one and the same sequencing platform. Roughly five DR-DQ haplotypes were treated as single units for association and clustering because of strong linkage in the cohort. The study aimed to test whether signatures of past pathogen exposure could be identified by cataloging public T cell receptors. Donor age, sex, ethnicity and CMV serostatus were compiled alongside the repertoire data.

Preparation of the library involved the immunoSEQ multiplex PCR assay. A mixture of 60 forward primers for TCR Vbeta segments and 13 reverse primers for TCR Jbeta segments was used in the multiplex PCR. The CDR3 region of rearranged TCR beta genes was amplified from genomic DNA with a multiplex PCR assay. The Illumina HiSeq System was used to sequence the amplified TCR beta libraries as 87-base-pair reads. The published analysis was carried out like this. Across the roughly 600 repertoires, a later analysis counted tens of millions of unique TCR beta chains, 9.5 million to 12 million of which were shared by at least two donors. Raw reads were error-corrected and collapsed into unique sequences with a nearest-neighbor algorithm that merged closely related sequences to remove PCR and sequencing errors. V, D and J gene segments were assigned by aligning CDR3 sequences to IMGT reference sequences. For a sequence to be retained, a match of at least six nucleotides to both a V gene segment and a J gene segment was required. Rearrangements were called productive when the CDR3 lacked stop codons and stayed in frame with V and J; all others were non-productive. CDR3 was defined by IMGT convention, running from the second conserved V-encoded cysteine to the conserved J-encoded phenylalanine. Sequences without an unambiguous match to a single V gene segment were excluded from the earlier analysis of a few hundred of the donors. An earlier analysis of several hundred of the donors called V segments functional above 56.7% productive rearrangements and segregating when the between-donor standard deviation exceeded 5%. To diagnose cytomegalovirus status from the catalog of TCR beta chain sequences, a statistical classification framework was built. V and J gene assignment, in a later analysis, came from comparing TCR nucleotide sequences with IMGT/GENE-DB human TR gene sequences. The TCRdist pipeline was used in a later analysis to assign CDR3 sequences and most-parsimonious VDJ recombination scenarios. In a later analysis, each TCR beta chain was defined by its CDR3 amino acid sequence together with its V-gene family, and reads without a unique V-gene family were excluded. As a way to deal with suspected cross-contamination and a sequencing artifact, a later analysis dropped roughly 600 nucleotide sequences that were highly shared and had low generation probability. A later analysis calculated a clonal expansion index for each public chain from normalized within-repertoire ranks of inferred template counts. A later analysis computed generation probabilities with a VDJ recombination model fitted to out-of-frame rearrangements, and checked the results against IGoR. In a later analysis, TCR-TCR, TCR-HLA and TCR-CMV co-occurrence was scored with hypergeometric tests, and a repertoire-size bias correction was applied to TCR pairs. A later analysis estimated false discovery rates by permuting HLA or CMV assignments 20 times. In a later analysis, co-occurring TCRs were grouped using DBSCAN, and TCRdist sequence similarity was added for clustering within HLA-allele-positive subsets. Repertoires with fewer than 30,000 or more than 120,000 public chains, plus five repertoires with anomalous nucleotide sharing, were excluded from co-occurrence clustering. As stored in TCRdb, this immuneACCESS dataset retains in-frame rearrangements with V and J assigned. A fraction of the clones does not appear; measured against another copy, unresolved V genes explain less than half of the discrepancy, and the remainder lacks a known reason. V, J and clone size reflect that table, while D and trimming were determined from the DNA. For this sample there are 120,000 to 150,000 clones; 88% appear just once. Around 0.51% of the sample rests with the top ten.

The cohort consisted of 600 to 750 healthy bone marrow donors. At the time of sampling, all cohort members were nominally healthy, though unrecorded immune exposures were likely present. The donor tested CMV seronegative, placing the donor among the 350 or so seronegative members of the cohort. Every donor gave a peripheral blood sample, and the peripheral blood mononuclear cells from that sample were used for TCR beta sequencing. The Qiagen DNeasy Blood Extraction Kit was used to extract genomic DNA from the blood cell samples. Points the paper makes about the study in general: A further reported finding was that TCR beta sequences accurately predicted the HLA-A and HLA-B alleles for most subjects in the first cohort. Because the 87-base-pair reads could not distinguish some IMGT-functional V segments, including TRBV6-2 and TRBV6-3, those segments were excluded. Roughly uniform sequencing depth across donors was assumed in presence/absence analyses, although this assumption may not hold. In a later analysis, the rate of TCR association differed among HLA loci, with DRB1 alleles having the most associated TCRs and HLA-C alleles having the fewest. Most TCR sequences were observed very rarely across donors, whereas some public TCRs were present in many individuals. A later analysis reported that several top co-occurrence clusters appeared linked to parvovirus B19, influenza, CMV and Epstein-Barr virus. The sequencing pipeline was judged likely to have produced a cluster of highly shared sequence variants as a technical artifact. Strong co-occurrence of HLA alleles, especially DR and DQ, made assigning TCR associations to individual alleles difficult. At a false discovery rate of 0.05, a later analysis linked approximately 18,000 TCR beta sequences to specific HLA alleles. A later analysis found that HLA-associated TCR beta chains were more clonally expanded and had lower generation probabilities than equally common non-associated chains. Correlated functional status among segregating V segments might be attributable to linkage disequilibrium, but an unknown experimental factor could not be ruled out. A later genetic analysis reported fewer N-insertions in productive TCRs among donors in an Asian-associated ancestry cluster than the approximately 670-donor mean. An earlier analysis of roughly 570 of the donors showed that most TCR beta V segments appeared in productive rearrangements either about 87% or about 30% of the time, which broadly matched IMGT annotations. A later genetic analysis associated a missense DCLRE1C variant with V-gene and J-gene trimming of TCR beta chains, and an independent cohort replicated the association. The cohort was sequenced for TCR beta chains only, and without alpha or paired-chain data the features that could be detected were limited. Three of the identified cytomegalovirus-associated TCR beta chains were confirmed in vitro to be specific for cytomegalovirus antigens. The earlier analysis of approximately 560 of the donors excluded 15 to 20 rarely observed V segments, including chromosome 9 orphons, because counts were too low. Most CMV-associated TCR beta chains appeared to be HLA-restricted in a later analysis, and the HLA associations seemed to be driven largely by CMV exposure. The authors suggested that the approach could potentially be extended to other disease states and immunological phenotypes. Cytomegalovirus status was reported to be diagnosed by the classifier with high specificity and sensitivity in both the original and validation cohorts. The study listed approximately 150 TCR beta chains as associated with cytomegalovirus. For the cohort, immune exposure information was limited to CMV serostatus. Because some donors lacked HLA typing at each locus, the association tests relied only on the typed subset.

This clonotype originated in a woman in her thirties or forties in good health and CMV-seronegative. Sequences were obtained from PBMCs. Recombination linked TRBV5-1 to TRBJ2-4; matching of 6 bases hints at TRBD1 as the D gene. The CDR3 corresponds to CASSLGQAVDIQYF. The nucleotide sequence reads TGCGCCAGCAGCTTGGGACAGGCGGTGGACATTCAGTACTTC.